Sequencing of this TCR beta chain was carried out in a study of shared clonotypes between healthy human individuals. As concerns this clone: The target antigen is unknown.

The germline CDR1 and CDR2 sequences are KGHSH and LQKENI. This CDR3 contains 19 residues. V gave up 3 bases and J gave up 1 base, with 24 bases separating them. Study observations and caveats: Sampling included only blood; tissue repertoires likely differ.

Sequencing was performed with immunoSEQ multiplex PCR; in TCRdb, only in-frame clones are kept and a portion is missing. The table includes approximately 1.5 million clones, approximately 98% detected once. The study separated CD4+ cells into CD45RA+ naive and CD45RA-negative memory subsets. The clonotype comes from a man aged 30-40 years in good health. Sequencing input: naive CD4+ T cells sorted from blood. Subset in this sample: CD45RA+ positively selected. The chain combines TRBV18 with TRBJ2-5; weak D call: TRBD2 (6 bases). CDR3 in DNA: TGTGCCAGCTCACCGGGGGGTCACAGGTCGGATTGGGGCCAAGAGACCCAGTACTTC. Translating it yields CASSPGGHRSDWGQETQYF.